The 31 T cell receptor beta chains in this list originate from one sample, sequenced in a study of tumor-infiltrating T cells and Merkel cell polyomavirus. At the level of the study: The T cells studied were KLL-specific CD8+ cells against Merkel polyomavirus.

Robust Merkel cell polyomavirus Large T antigen positivity by immunohistochemistry was seen in all patients' tumors. TCRdb keeps only in-frame clones here, not all; method: immunoSEQ multiplex PCR. This table holds 900 or so clones, more than 75% found once. The source material was lymph node tissue. The source is a woman aged 70-85 years with Merkel cell carcinoma.

The chain couples TRBV14 to TRBJ1-5; D remains unclear. V gave up 4 bases and J gave up 4 bases, with 14 bases separating them. This CDR3 is built from 15 residues. Germline CDR1 and CDR2: SGHDN and FVKESK. The CDR3: CASSLGTAGNQPQHF. The CDR3 coding sequence is TGTGCCAGCAGCCTAGGTACAGCGGGGAATCAGCCCCAGCATTTT.

Turning to this clone: The junction differs from germline at one of its ends, possibly a read error. The chain combines TRBV7-6 with TRBJ2-3, with 7 bases lining up with TRBD2. Germline CDR1 reads SGHVS; CDR2 reads FNYEAQ. The CDR3 loop spans 13 amino acids. CDR3 sequence (DNA): TGTGCTAGCAGCTTCGGGGGGACAGATACGCAGTATTTT. It yields the protein CASSFGGTDTQYF.

The rearrangement uses TRBV5-5 and TRBJ1-3; D not resolved. V dropped 2 bases and J dropped 9 bases, with 9 bases sitting between them. Germline-derived CDR1 and CDR2 are SGHKS and YYEKEE (reference sequence). CDR3 size: 12 residues. The CDR3 DNA reads as TGTGCCAGCAGCTTTCTCACCGGCACCATATATTTT. Translated, it gives CASSFLTGTIYF.

This CDR3 is CASSPGTSRYETQYF. The DNA of the CDR3 is TGCGCCAGCAGCCCCGGGACTAGCCGGTATGAGACCCAGTACTTC. The rearrangement joins TRBV5-1 to TRBJ2-5, with TRBD2 identical over 9 bases. The CDR3 is 15 amino acids. CDR1 and CDR2 (germline): SGHRS, YFSETQ. J lost 5 bases, V lost 4 bases, and 9 bases had no gene match.

This clone was detected a few times. The V gene is TRBV7-8, the J gene TRBJ2-7; possible D gene TRBD2, 6 bases. Germline-derived CDR1 and CDR2 are SGHVS and FQNEAQ. Trimming took 5 bases from V and 0 from J, leaving 11 bases between them. This CDR3 is built from 14 residues. CDR3 nucleotide sequence: TGTGCCAGCAGCGGGGGAGGTATCTCCTACGAGCAGTACGTC. Translating it yields CASSGGGISYEQYV.

The chain couples TRBV10-3 to TRBJ2-3; D gene uncertain. V was pared by 3 bases and J by 1 base, with 11 bases between. CDR1 is ENHRY, CDR2 SYGVKD, per germline. The CDR3 has 15 amino acids. The CDR3 reads CAISDVVQGTDTQYF. The DNA for the CDR3 is TGTGCCATCAGTGATGTCGTGCAGGGCACAGATACGCAGTATTTT.

This clone has only one observation. The chain combines TRBV6-7 with TRBJ1-6; D not resolved. TRBV6-7 qualifies as an ORF whose function is uncertain. Trimming shortened V by 7 bases and J by 8 bases, and 15 bases separated the two germline ends. The CDR3 spans 14 residues. The CDR3 sequence: CASTPVEEDSPLHF. The CDR3 coding sequence is TGTGCCAGCACCCCAGTGGAGGAAGATTCACCCCTCCACTTT.

V gene TRBV11-2 combines with J gene TRBJ2-3; 9 nucleotides align to TRBD2. V shed 1 base, J shed 1 base, and the junction held 3 bases outside the gene matches. The CDR3 has 16 amino acids. Germline CDR1 is SGHAT and CDR2 is FQNNGV. CDR3 region: CASSLGASGGTDTQYF. The CDR3 nucleotides are TGTGCCAGCAGCTTAGGCGCTAGCGGGGGCACAGATACGCAGTATTTT.

This clone has only one observation. The chain joins TRBV7-2 to TRBJ2-4; D is possibly TRBD2 (5 bases). Germline CDR1 reads SGHTA; CDR2 reads FQGNSA. Trimming stripped 5 bases from V and 8 bases from J, with 10 bases between. The CDR3 has 12 residues. This chain's CDR3 is CASSSFGDIQYF. The CDR3 region has the DNA TGTGCCAGCAGCAGCTTCGGGGACATTCAGTACTTC.

This clone has just a few counts. The chain recombines TRBV19 with TRBJ1-1, with 7 bases lining up with TRBD1. The CDR3 totals 15 residues. Trimming took 1 base from V and 0 from J; bases not matched to a gene: 2. Germline CDR1 LNHDA, CDR2 SQIVND (reference sequence). CDR3 loop: CASSIGRGMNTEAFF. CDR3 nucleotide sequence: TGTGCCAGTAGTATAGGCAGGGGGATGAACACTGAAGCTTTCTTT.

The chain links TRBV2 to TRBJ1-2, with a possible D match to TRBD1 (6 bases). The germline CDR1 and CDR2 sequences are SNHLY and FYNNEI. The V and J ends lost 1 base and 5 bases respectively, with 11 bases between them. The CDR3 loop spans 14 amino acids. Here the CDR3 DNA reads TGTGCCAGCAGTGAAGACAGGGCCCAATATGGCTACACCTTC. Its translation: CASSEDRAQYGYTF.

The chain carries TRBV18 and TRBJ2-3, with a weak D call TRBD2 (5 bases). V was clipped by 6 bases and J by 2 bases, with 9 bases between them. The CDR3 is 13 residues long. Germline CDR1 and CDR2: KGHSH and LQKENI. The CDR3 nucleotides are TGTGCCAGCTCTCTCGGGGTCACAGATACGCAGTATTTT. Translation: CASSLGVTDTQYF.

This sequence joins TRBV2 and TRBJ1-4; 10 positions match TRBD1. V shed 6 bases, J shed 10 bases, and the junction held 8 bases outside the gene matches. Per germline, CDR1 SNHLY and CDR2 FYNNEI. This CDR3 has 14 amino acids. The CDR3 sequence is CASSATGGRGKLFF. The CDR3 region has the DNA TGTGCCAGCAGCGCGACAGGGGGCCGGGGAAAACTGTTTTTT.

The chain joins TRBV19 to TRBJ2-1; 9 bases line up with TRBD2. Germline trimming cut 6 bases from V and 5 bases from J; bases unmatched to any gene: 11. The germline V gene has CDR1 LNHDA and CDR2 SQIVND (reference sequence). This CDR3 contains 16 residues. CDR3: CASRSRVAGENNEQFF. CDR3 nucleotides: TGTGCCAGTAGATCCCGGGTAGCGGGAGAAAACAATGAGCAGTTCTTC.

The chain links TRBV4-1 to TRBJ2-1; 9 positions match TRBD1. CDR3 length: 19 residues. Germline CDR1 is MGHRA and CDR2 is YSYEKL. With V trimmed by 1 base and J by 4 bases, 14 bases remained unmatched. The DNA for the CDR3 is TGCGCCAGCAGCCAAGCCGGGACAGGGAGGGCTAGCGGTTACAATGAGCAGTTCTTC. It encodes CASSQAGTGRASGYNEQFF.

The chain carries TRBV6-5 and TRBJ2-1; possibly TRBD2 for D (6 bases). CDR3 length: 15 amino acids. Germline loops: CDR1 MNHEY, CDR2 SVGAGI. V was pared by 8 bases and J by 10 bases, with 24 bases between. As DNA, the CDR3 is TGTGCCAGCCGAATCCGGGACTCCCAGGTTTTAGAGCAGTTCTTC. Translating gives CASRIRDSQVLEQFF.

CDR3 coding DNA: TGTGCCTGGAGGACAGGGTCGCGTGGCTACACCTTC. Protein sequence: CAWRTGSRGYTF. The gene calls are TRBV30 and TRBJ1-2; 7 bases are a match to TRBD1. There are 12 residues in the CDR3. With V trimmed by 3 bases and J by 7 bases, 5 bases remained unmatched. Germline V gives CDR1 GTSNPN, CDR2 SVGIG (reference sequence).

This rearrangement joins TRBV5-1 to TRBJ2-3; D ambiguous. The germline gives CDR1 SGHRS, CDR2 YFSETQ. Trimming removed 2 bases from V and 0 bases from J, with 13 bases in between. The CDR3 sequence is 16 residues long. The CDR3 region has the DNA TGCGCCAGCAGCTTCGGGTCGACTGCTAGCACAGATACGCAGTATTTT. Protein: CASSFGSTASTDTQYF.

This chain joins TRBV11-2 and TRBJ1-5; D is possibly TRBD1 (5 bases). The CDR3 contains 13 residues. Per germline, CDR1 SGHAT and CDR2 FQNNGV. The V gene lost 5 bases and the J gene lost 5 bases, with 10 bases spanning the gap. The CDR3 loop reads CASSTSRDQPQHF. The DNA of the CDR3 is TGTGCCAGCAGCACTTCCAGGGATCAGCCCCAGCATTTT.

This clone was observed once. The chain couples TRBV18 to TRBJ1-1, with unresolved D. Trimming removed 0 bases from V and 8 bases from J, with 10 bases in between. This CDR3 is built from 13 residues. Looked up from germline, CDR1 is KGHSH and CDR2 is LQKENI. Written as DNA, the CDR3 is TGTGCCAGCTCACCACCAATGCTCAGGGAAGCTTTCTTT. This sequence encodes CASSPPMLREAFF.

This chain joins TRBV6-4 and TRBJ1-2; D gene unclear. Germline CDR1 and CDR2: MRHNA and SNTAGT. Trimming removed 0 bases from V and 6 bases from J, with 8 bases in between. The CDR3 sequence is 13 residues long. The DNA for the CDR3 is TGTGCCAGCAGTGACTCAGGGCGGGATGGCTACACCTTC. Protein product: CASSDSGRDGYTF.

This clone has a single count. The chain joins TRBV6-1 to TRBJ2-3, with D possibly being TRBD1 (7 bases). Trimming pared 8 bases from V and 4 bases from J, leaving 10 bases between. CDR1 MNHNS and CDR2 SASEGT come from the germline V gene. The CDR3 has 12 amino acids. CDR3 DNA sequence: TGTGCCAGCGTCAGGGGGGCAGATACGCAGTATTTT. It encodes CASVRGADTQYF.

The CDR3 sequence: CASSEGGGFDGYTF. CDR3 bases: TGTGCCAGCAGTGAAGGAGGAGGGTTTGATGGCTACACCTTC. The chain couples TRBV6-1 to TRBJ1-2; D is uncertain. V lost 1 base to trimming and J lost 6 bases, with 12 bases between them. CDR1 MNHNS and CDR2 SASEGT come from the germline V gene. The CDR3 length is 14 residues.

The chain joins TRBV10-3 to TRBJ2-7, with D unclear. The CDR3 consists of 15 residues. Looked up from germline, CDR1 is ENHRY and CDR2 is SYGVKD. The V and J ends lost 5 bases and 2 bases respectively, with 16 bases between them. The DNA of the CDR3 is TGTGCCATCAGTTTTGTGCAGGCGTTGCCCTACGAGCAGTACTTC. This encodes CAISFVQALPYEQYF.

The chain uses TRBV5-1 and TRBJ1-1, with 9 bases fitting TRBD1. The J segment lost 1 base and the V segment lost 4 bases, leaving 2 bases of the junction unmatched. CDR1 and CDR2 from the germline V gene are SGHRS and YFSETQ. The CDR3 loop spans 14 amino acids. CDR3 loop: CASSEDRGNTEAFF. The CDR3 DNA is TGCGCCAGCAGCGAGGACAGGGGGAACACTGAAGCTTTCTTT.

CDR3 DNA: TGTGCCAGCAGCGCGCCGGGACAGGACTACGAGCAGTACTTC. Translating it yields CASSAPGQDYEQYF. The V and J genes are TRBV9 and TRBJ2-7; 8 bases match TRBD1. V lost 3 bases, J lost 3 bases, and 5 bases stayed unmatched. The CDR3 contains 14 residues. Germline V gives CDR1 SGDLS, CDR2 YYNGEE. Drawing the rest from reference TRBV9 and TRBJ2-7, the complete variable domain is DSGVTQTPKHLITATGQRVTLRCSPRSGDLSVYWYQQSLDQGLQFLIQYYNGEERAKGNILERFSAQQFPDLHSELNLSSLELGDSALYFCASSAPGQDYEQYFGPGTRLTVT.

A single count supports this clone. This rearrangement joins TRBV5-1 to TRBJ1-4; the D gene is possibly TRBD1 (5 bases). CDR3 length equals 15 residues. From germline, CDR1 is SGHRS and CDR2 YFSETQ. The V end lost 0 bases, the J end lost 3 bases, and 9 bases lay between the germline ends. The CDR3 sequence: CASSLAGRANEKLFF. Written as DNA, the CDR3 is TGCGCCAGCAGCTTGGCGGGCAGGGCTAATGAAAAACTGTTTTTT.

The chain uses TRBV10-3 and TRBJ2-7; 7 bases fit TRBD2. The J segment lost 7 bases and the V segment lost 8 bases, leaving 11 bases of the junction unmatched. The germline gives CDR1 ENHRY, CDR2 SYGVKD. The CDR3 is made up of 13 amino acids. DNA for the CDR3: TGTGCCATCGGGGGGGGGTCGTCGGGGGAGCAGTACTTC. Translation: CAIGGGSSGEQYF.

This chain joins TRBV18 and TRBJ2-1; 10 bases fit TRBD2. Unmatched junction bases numbered 15, after V lost 4 bases and J lost 6 bases. This CDR3 spans 18 amino acids. CDR1 KGHSH and CDR2 LQKENI come from the germline V gene. In DNA, the CDR3 is TGTGCCAGCTCACAGATAAATCCCGGGACTAGCGCTTCCAATGAGCAGTTCTTC. It codes for CASSQINPGTSASNEQFF.

The rearrangement links TRBV10-3 to TRBJ2-1; 8 positions match TRBD1. V was pared by 5 bases and J by 8 bases, with 8 bases of the junction left unmatched. Germline V CDR1 and CDR2: ENHRY, SYGVKD. CDR3 length: 14 amino acids. The CDR3 nucleotides read TGTGCCATCAGTATAGGGACAGGTCAGGATGAGCAGTTCTTC. Translation: CAISIGTGQDEQFF.

About this clone itself: Other DNA sequences in the same sample also yield this CDR3. The V gene is TRBV5-1, the J gene TRBJ1-1, with D unclear. This CDR3 is built from 14 residues. CDR1 and CDR2 from the germline V gene are SGHRS and YFSETQ. V dropped 2 bases and J dropped 4 bases, with 12 bases sitting between them. The CDR3 region is CASSLDSGFTEAFF. The CDR3 DNA sequence: TGCGCCAGCAGCTTAGATTCCGGGTTCACTGAAGCTTTCTTT.